This T cell receptor beta chain was captured in a study of long-term antiretroviral therapy in people with HIV. Whole-study context: The earliest samples predate the 2015 immediate-ART recommendation by about a decade. Whole-study results and caveats: Every time point showed a repertoire led by clones expanded before ART. Transplant-donor-level diversity was not reached after ART, though diversity increased.

Two or more post-ART PBMC samples, plus at least one pre-ART sample, were available for each donor. The CDR3 sequence is 14 residues long. The ends lost 5 bases at V and 2 bases at J; junction bases unmatched: 5. Germline-derived CDR1 and CDR2 are MDHEN and SYDVKM. At the survey level, the v3.0 immunoSEQ assay was run. Method: immunoSEQ multiplex PCR; TCRdb's copy keeps in-frame clones and lacks some. The table lists 30,000 to 40,000 clones, roughly 80% of them singletons. As regards this clone: Its antigen is as yet unknown.

The chain combines TRBV28 with TRBJ1-2, with TRBD1 matching 7 bases. This sequence originates from a man younger than 30 with HIV. The sample here was unsorted PBMCs, taken 0.4 years before starting antiretroviral therapy. This chain's CDR3 is CASSPGTANYGYTF. DNA of the CDR3: TGTGCCAGCAGTCCAGGGACAGCCAACTATGGCTACACCTTC.